Sequencing of this T cell receptor (beta chain) was carried out in a study of blood T cell repertoires in COVID-19. Sequencing was performed with immunoSEQ multiplex PCR; in TCRdb, only in-frame clones are kept and a portion is missing. Found here are approximately 260,000 clones, approximately 86% of them singletons; the top ten hold around 6.9%. The sequencing input was peripheral blood. The receptor was derived from a man between 60 and 75 years old who had recovered from COVID-19.

The CDR3: CASSQDLPQNTGELFF. The CDR3 bases are TGTGCCAGCAGCCAAGACCTACCTCAGAACACCGGGGAGCTGTTTTTT. The J gene is TRBJ2-2, the V gene TRBV14; D gene uncertain. Germline CDR1 SGHDN, CDR2 FVKESK. With 0 bases removed from V and 1 base from J, the gap between germline ends came to 9 bases. The CDR3 runs to 16 residues.